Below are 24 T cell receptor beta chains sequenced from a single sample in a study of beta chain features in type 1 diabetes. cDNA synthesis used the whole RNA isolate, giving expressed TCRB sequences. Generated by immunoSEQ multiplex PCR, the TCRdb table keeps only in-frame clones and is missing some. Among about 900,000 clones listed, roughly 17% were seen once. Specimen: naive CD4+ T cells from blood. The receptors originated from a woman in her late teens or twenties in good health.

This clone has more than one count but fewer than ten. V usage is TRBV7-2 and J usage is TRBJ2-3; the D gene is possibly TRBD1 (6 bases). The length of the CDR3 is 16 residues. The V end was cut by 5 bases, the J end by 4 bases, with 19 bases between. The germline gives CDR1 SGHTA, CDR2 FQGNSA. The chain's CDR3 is CASSMYRVKAADTQYF. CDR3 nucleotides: TGTGCCAGCAGCATGTACAGGGTTAAGGCGGCAGATACGCAGTATTTT.

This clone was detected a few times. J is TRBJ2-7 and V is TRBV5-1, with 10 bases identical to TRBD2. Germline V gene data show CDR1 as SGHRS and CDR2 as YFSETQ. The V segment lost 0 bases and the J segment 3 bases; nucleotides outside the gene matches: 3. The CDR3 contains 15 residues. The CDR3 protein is CASSLVASGSYEQYF. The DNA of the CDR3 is TGCGCCAGCAGCTTGGTGGCTAGCGGGAGCTACGAGCAGTACTTC.

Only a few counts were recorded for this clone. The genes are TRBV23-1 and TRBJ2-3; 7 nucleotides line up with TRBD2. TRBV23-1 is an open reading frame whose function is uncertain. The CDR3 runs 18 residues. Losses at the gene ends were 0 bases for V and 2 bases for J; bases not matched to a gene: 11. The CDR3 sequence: CASSQSRGGLPPTDTQYF. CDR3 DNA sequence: TGCGCCAGCAGTCAATCGAGGGGAGGGCTCCCTCCCACAGATACGCAGTATTTT.

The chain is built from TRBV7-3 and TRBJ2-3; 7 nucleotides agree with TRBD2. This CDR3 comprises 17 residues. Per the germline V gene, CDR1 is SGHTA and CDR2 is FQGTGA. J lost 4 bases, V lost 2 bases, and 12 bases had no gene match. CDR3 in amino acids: CASSLDSPSGGADTQYF. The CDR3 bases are TGTGCCAGCAGCTTAGACTCGCCTAGCGGCGGGGCAGATACGCAGTATTTT. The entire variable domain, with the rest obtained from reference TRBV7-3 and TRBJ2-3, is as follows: GAGVSQTPSNKVTEKGKYVELRCDPISGHTALYWYRQSLGQGPEFLIYFQGTGAADDSGLPNDRFFAVRPEGSVSTLKIQRTERGDSAVYLCASSLDSPSGGADTQYFGPGTRLTVL.

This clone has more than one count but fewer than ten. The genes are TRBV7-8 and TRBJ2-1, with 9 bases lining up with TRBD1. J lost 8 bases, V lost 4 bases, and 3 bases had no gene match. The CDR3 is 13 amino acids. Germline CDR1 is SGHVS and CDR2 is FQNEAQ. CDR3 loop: CASSSGTGYEQFF. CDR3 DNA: TGTGCCAGCAGCTCCGGGACAGGGTATGAGCAGTTCTTC. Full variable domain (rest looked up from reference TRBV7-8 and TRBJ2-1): GAGVSQSPRYKVAKRGQDVALRCDPISGHVSLFWYQQALGQGPEFLTYFQNEAQLDKSGLPSDRFFAERPEGSVSTLKIQRTQQEDSAVYLCASSSGTGYEQFFGPGTRLTVL.

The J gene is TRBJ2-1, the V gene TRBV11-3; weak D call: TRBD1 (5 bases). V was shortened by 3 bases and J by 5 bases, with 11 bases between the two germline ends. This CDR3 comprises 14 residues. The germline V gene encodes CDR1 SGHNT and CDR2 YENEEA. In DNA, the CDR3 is TGTGCCAGCAGCTTGAATGGACAAGACAATGAGCAGTTCTTC. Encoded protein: CASSLNGQDNEQFF. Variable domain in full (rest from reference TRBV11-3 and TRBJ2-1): EAGVVQSPRYKIIEKKQPVAFWCNPISGHNTLYWYLQNLGQGPELLIRYENEEAVDDSQLPKDRFSAERLKGVDSTLKIQPAELGDSAVYLCASSLNGQDNEQFFGPGTRLTVL.

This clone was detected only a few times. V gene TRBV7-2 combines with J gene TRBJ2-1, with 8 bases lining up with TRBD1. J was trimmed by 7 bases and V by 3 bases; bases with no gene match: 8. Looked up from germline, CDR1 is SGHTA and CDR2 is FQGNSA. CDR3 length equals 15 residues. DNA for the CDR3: TGTGCCAGCAGCTTCATGACAGGGGTGAGAAATGAGCAGTTCTTC. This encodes CASSFMTGVRNEQFF.

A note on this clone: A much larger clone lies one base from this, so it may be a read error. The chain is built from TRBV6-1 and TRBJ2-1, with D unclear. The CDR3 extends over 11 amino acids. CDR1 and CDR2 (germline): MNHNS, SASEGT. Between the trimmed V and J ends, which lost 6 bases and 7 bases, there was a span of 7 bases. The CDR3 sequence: CASSSQNEQFF. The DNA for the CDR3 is TGTGCCAGCAGCTCGCAGAATGAGCAGTTCTTC.

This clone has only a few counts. The DNA of the CDR3 is TGTGCCAGCAGCTTACGGGACAGCGCTAACTATGGCTACACCTTC. Encoded protein: CASSLRDSANYGYTF. The V call is TRBV7-2, the J call TRBJ1-2; 7 positions agree with TRBD1. The junction had 3 bases not matched to a gene; V was cut back by 2 bases and J by 0 bases. CDR1 is SGHTA and CDR2 is FQGNSA in the germline V gene. There are 15 residues in the CDR3. The whole variable domain, remainder taken from reference TRBV7-2 and TRBJ1-2, is GAGVSQSPSNKVTEKGKDVELRCDPISGHTALYWYRQSLGQGLEFLIYFQGNSAPDKSGLPSDRFSAERTGGSVSTLTIQRTQQEDSAVYLCASSLRDSANYGYTFGSGTRLTVV.

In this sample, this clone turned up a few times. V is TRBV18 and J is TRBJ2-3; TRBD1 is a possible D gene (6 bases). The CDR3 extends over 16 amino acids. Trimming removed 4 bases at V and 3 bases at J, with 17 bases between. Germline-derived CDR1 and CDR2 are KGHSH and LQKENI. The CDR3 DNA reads TGTGCCAGCTCACTCAATCGGGACACGATAACAGATACGCAGTATTTT. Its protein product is CASSLNRDTITDTQYF.

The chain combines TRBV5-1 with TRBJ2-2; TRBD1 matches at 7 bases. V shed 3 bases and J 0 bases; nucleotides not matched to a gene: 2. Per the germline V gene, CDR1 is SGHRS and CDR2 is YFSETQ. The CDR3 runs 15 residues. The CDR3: CASSWGTANTGELFF. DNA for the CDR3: TGCGCCAGCAGCTGGGGGACAGCGAACACCGGGGAGCTGTTTTTT.

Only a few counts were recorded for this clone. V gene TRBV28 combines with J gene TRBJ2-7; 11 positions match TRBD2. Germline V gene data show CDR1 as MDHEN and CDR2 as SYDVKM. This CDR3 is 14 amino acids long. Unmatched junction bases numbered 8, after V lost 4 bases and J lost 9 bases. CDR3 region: CASSSGLAGGGQYF. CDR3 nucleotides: TGTGCCAGCAGTTCCGGCCTAGCGGGGGGCGGGCAGTACTTC.

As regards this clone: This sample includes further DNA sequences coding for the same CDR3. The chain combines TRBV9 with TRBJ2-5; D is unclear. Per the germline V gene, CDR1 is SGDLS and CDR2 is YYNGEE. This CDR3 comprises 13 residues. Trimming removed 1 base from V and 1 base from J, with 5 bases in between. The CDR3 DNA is TGTGCCAGCAGCGTATCGGGCCAAGAGACCCAGTACTTC. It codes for CASSVSGQETQYF.

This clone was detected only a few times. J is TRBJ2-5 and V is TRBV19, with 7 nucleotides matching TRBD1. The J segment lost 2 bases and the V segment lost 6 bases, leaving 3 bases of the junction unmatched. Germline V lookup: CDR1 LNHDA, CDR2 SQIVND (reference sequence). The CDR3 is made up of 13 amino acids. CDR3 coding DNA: TGTGCCAGTAGACCCAGGGGGCAAGAGACCCAGTACTTC. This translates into CASRPRGQETQYF.

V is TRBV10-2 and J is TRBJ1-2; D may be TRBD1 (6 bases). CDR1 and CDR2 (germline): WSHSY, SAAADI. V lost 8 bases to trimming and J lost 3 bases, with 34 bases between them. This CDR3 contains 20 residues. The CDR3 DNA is TGCGCCAGCGCCCCTGGAAATTTTAGGGACACCACAGCCCCTCACTATGGCTACACCTTC. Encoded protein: CASAPGNFRDTTAPHYGYTF.

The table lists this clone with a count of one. The DNA for the CDR3 is TGTGCCAGCAGCTTAGGGTCAGTATTGGAGACCCAGTACTTC. Its protein is CASSLGSVLETQYF. The chain employs TRBV11-2 and TRBJ2-5; unclear D gene. Deletions cut 1 base from V and 5 bases from J, with 11 bases between. The CDR3 is 14 residues long. The germline CDR1 and CDR2 sequences are SGHAT and FQNNGV.

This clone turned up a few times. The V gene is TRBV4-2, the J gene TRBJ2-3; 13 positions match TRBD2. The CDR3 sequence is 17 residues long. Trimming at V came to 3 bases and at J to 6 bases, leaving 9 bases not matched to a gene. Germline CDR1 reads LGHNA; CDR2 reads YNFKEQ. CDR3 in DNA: TGTGCCAGCAGCCAGGGGACTAGCGGGGTCAGGTTGGATACGCAGTATTTT. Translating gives CASSQGTSGVRLDTQYF.

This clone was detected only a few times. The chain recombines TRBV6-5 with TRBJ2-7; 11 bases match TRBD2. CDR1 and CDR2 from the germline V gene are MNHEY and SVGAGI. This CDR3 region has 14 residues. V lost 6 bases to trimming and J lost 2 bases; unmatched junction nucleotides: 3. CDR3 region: CASSRSGRAYEQYF. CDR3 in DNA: TGTGCCAGCAGCCGTAGCGGGAGGGCCTACGAGCAGTACTTC.

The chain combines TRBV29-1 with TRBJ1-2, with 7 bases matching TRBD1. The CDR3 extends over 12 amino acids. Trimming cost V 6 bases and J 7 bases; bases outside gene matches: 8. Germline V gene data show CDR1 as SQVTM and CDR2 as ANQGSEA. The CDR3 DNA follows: TGCAGCGTCCAGACAGGGACGAGTGGCTACACCTTC. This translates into CSVQTGTSGYTF. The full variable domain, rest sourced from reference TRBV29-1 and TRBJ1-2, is SAVISQKPSRDICQRGTSLTIQCQVDSQVTMMFWYRQQPGQSLTLIATANQGSEATYESGFVIDKFPISRPNLTFSTLTVSNMSPEDSSIYLCSVQTGTSGYTFGSGTRLTVV.

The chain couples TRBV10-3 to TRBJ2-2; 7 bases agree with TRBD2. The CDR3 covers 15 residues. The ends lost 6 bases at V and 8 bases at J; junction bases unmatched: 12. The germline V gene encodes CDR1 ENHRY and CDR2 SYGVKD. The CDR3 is CAISRERERVGELFF. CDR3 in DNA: TGTGCCATCAGCCGGGAGCGGGAAAGAGTGGGGGAGCTGTTTTTT.

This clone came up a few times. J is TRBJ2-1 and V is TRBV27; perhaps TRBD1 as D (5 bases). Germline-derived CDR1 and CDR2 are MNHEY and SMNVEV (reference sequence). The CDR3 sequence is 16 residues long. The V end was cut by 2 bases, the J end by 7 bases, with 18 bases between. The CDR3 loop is CASSLTSAGKTNEQFF. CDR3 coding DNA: TGTGCCAGCAGTTTAACCTCGGCAGGGAAGACTAATGAGCAGTTCTTC.

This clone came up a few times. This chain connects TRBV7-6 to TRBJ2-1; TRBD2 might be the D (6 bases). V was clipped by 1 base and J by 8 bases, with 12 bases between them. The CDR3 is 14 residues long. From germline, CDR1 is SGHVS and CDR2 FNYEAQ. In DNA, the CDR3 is TGTGCCAGCAGCTTAGAACTAGCAAGTCATGAGCAGTTCTTC. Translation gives CASSLELASHEQFF.

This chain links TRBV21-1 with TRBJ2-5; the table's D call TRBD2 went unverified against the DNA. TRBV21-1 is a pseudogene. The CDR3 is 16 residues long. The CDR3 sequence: CASSKVGGRDQETQYF. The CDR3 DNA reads TGTGCCAGCAGCAAAGTGGGCGGGAGGGACCAAGAGACCCAGTACTTC.

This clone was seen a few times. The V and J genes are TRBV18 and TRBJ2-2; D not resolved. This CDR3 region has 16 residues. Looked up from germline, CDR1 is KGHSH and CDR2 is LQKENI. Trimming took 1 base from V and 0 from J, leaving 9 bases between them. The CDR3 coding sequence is TGTGCCAGCTCACCACATCCCATGACGAACACCGGGGAGCTGTTTTTT. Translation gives CASSPHPMTNTGELFF.